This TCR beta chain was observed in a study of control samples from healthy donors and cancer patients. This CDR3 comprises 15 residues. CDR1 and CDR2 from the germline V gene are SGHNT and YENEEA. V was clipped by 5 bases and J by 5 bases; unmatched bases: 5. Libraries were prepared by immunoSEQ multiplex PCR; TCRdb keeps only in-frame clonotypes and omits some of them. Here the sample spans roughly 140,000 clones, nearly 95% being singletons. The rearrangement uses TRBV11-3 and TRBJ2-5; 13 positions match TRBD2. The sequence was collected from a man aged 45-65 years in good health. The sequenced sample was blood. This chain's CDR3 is CASSSGTSGTETQYF. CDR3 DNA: TGTGCCAGCAGCAGCGGGACTAGCGGGACTGAGACCCAGTACTTC.